The rows below give T cell receptor beta chains drawn from one sample of a study of tumour-infiltrating T cells in Burkitt lymphoma. This table comes from immunoSEQ multiplex PCR, and its TCRdb copy is limited to in-frame clones, with some not included. Of approximately 4,200 clones in the sample, more than 13% are singletons; the top ten hold less than 25%. Sample: tumor tissue. These receptors all stem from a human donor with Burkitt lymphoma. The CDR3 runs from the conserved cysteine through the conserved F or W. D genes are given only for firm matches. Clone size is stated in some rows and not others, as once, few, many or a class when expanded.

D gene,J gene,clone size,V gene,CDR3 DNA,CDR3 protein
NA,TRBJ2-1,few,TRBV15,TGTGCCACCAGCGGACCGTCGGAGTACAATGAGCAGTTCTTC,CATSGPSEYNEQFF
NA,TRBJ2-3,NA,TRBV7-3,TGTGCCAGCAGCCCCCTGGCGGGTACAGATACGCAGTATTTT,CASSPLAGTDTQYF
NA,TRBJ1-5,few,TRBV4-1,TGCGCCAGCAGCCACCCGGGACCATGGACTCAGCCCCAGCATTTT,CASSHPGPWTQPQHF
TRBD2,TRBJ2-4,few,TRBV19,TGTGCCAGTAGTTTGGTTAGCGGGAGCTACGGGGACAAAAACATTCAGTACTTC,CASSLVSGSYGDKNIQYF
TRBD1,TRBJ1-3,NA,TRBV2,TGTGCCAGCGACCGACCGGGACAGGGGAGGGACACCATATATTTT,CASDRPGQGRDTIYF
NA,TRBJ1-2,few,TRBV19,TGTGCCAGTAGCACCAGGGACGGGTTTAACTATGGCTACACCTTC,CASSTRDGFNYGYTF
NA,TRBJ2-7,NA,TRBV30,TGTGCCTGGAGTAAAAGGGACGAGCAGTACTTC,CAWSKRDEQYF
NA,TRBJ1-2,few,TRBV19,TGTGCCAGTAGTATAGCCCAGGTTAACTATGGCTACACCTTC,CASSIAQVNYGYTF
TRBD1,TRBJ2-2,few,TRBV30,TGTGCCTGGAGGAGACAGGGAACGGTGTTCTCCGGGGAGCTGTTTTTT,CAWRRQGTVFSGELFF
NA,TRBJ1-2,few,TRBV6-1,TGTGCCAGCAGTGAAGTTTCAGGGACCTATGGCTACACCTTC,CASSEVSGTYGYTF
TRBD1,TRBJ1-5,few,TRBV4-1,TGCGCCAGCAGCCAATTGGACAGGGACTATCAGCCCCAGCATTTT,CASSQLDRDYQPQHF
NA,TRBJ1-1,few,TRBV11-2,TGTGCCAGCAGCCGGGACATCTTGAACACTGAAGCTTTCTTT,CASSRDILNTEAFF
NA,TRBJ2-7,few,TRBV9,TGTGCCAGCAGCGCCGGGTCCTGGGAGCAGTACTTC,CASSAGSWEQYF
NA,TRBJ2-1,few,TRBV7-2,TGTGCCAGCAGCCCTCCAGGGACAAATGAGCAGTTCTTC,CASSPPGTNEQFF
NA,TRBJ2-2,few,TRBV9,TGTGCCAGCAGCGCCCTTAGCAGGGGGGTCACCGGGGAGCTGTTTTTT,CASSALSRGVTGELFF
NA,TRBJ1-6,few,TRBV11-2,TGTGCCAGCAGAATACAGGGTGGGGATAATTCACCCCTCCACTTT,CASRIQGGDNSPLHF
NA,TRBJ1-3,NA,TRBV30,TGTGCCTGGAGTGTATCTGGGGGCCTTGGAAACACCATATATTTT,CAWSVSGGLGNTIYF
NA,TRBJ2-1,NA,TRBV14,TGTGCCAGCAGCCCCCAAACTAGCTCCGGCTACAATGAGCAGTTCTTC,CASSPQTSSGYNEQFF
NA,TRBJ2-1,NA,TRBV28,TGTGCCAGCAGCCGGGACTTCTCCTACAATGAGCAGTTCTTC,CASSRDFSYNEQFF
TRBD1,TRBJ2-7,few,TRBV28,TGTGCCAGCAGATCTCAGGGGGCGAGCTCCTACGAGCAGTACTTC,CASRSQGASSYEQYF
NA,TRBJ2-7,few,TRBV11-2,TGTGCCAGCAGCCCAAGTCTCTACGAGCAGTACTTC,CASSPSLYEQYF
NA,TRBJ1-1,few,TRBV9,TGTGCCAGCAGCGTAGGGGGCACTGAAGCTTTCTTT,CASSVGGTEAFF
TRBD1,TRBJ2-1,NA,TRBV7-6,TGTGCCAGCAGCTTATTAACAGGGGTAGGCAATGAGCAGTTCTTC,CASSLLTGVGNEQFF
NA,TRBJ1-5,NA,TRBV2,TGTGCCAGCAGTGATACAATGAGGAGCGCGGGCAATCAGCCCCAGCATTTT,CASSDTMRSAGNQPQHF
NA,TRBJ1-2,few,TRBV10-3,TGTGCCATCAGTGAGTCGACAGTCCTACCCACCTTC,CAISESTVLPTF
TRBD1,TRBJ1-2,NA,TRBV11-2,TGTGCCAGCAGCCCCCCGGGACAGGAAAACTATGGCTATACCTTC,CASSPPGQENYGYTF
NA,TRBJ2-3,once,TRBV27,TGTGCCAGCAGTTTATGGGCTAGCTTCAGAGATACGCAGTATTTT,CASSLWASFRDTQYF
NA,TRBJ2-1,NA,TRBV29-1,TGCAGCGTTGAAGGGGCCGGAGGAAATGAGCAGTTCTTC,CSVEGAGGNEQFF